This T cell receptor (beta chain) was profiled in a study of blood T cell repertoires in COVID-19. TCRdb's copy holds only in-frame clones and misses some; the assay was immunoSEQ multiplex PCR. This sample yields some 320,000 clones, of which 70% to 90% are seen a single time; 6.9% belongs to the top ten. The CDR3 spans 14 residues. Germline CDR1 is MRHNA and CDR2 is SNTAGT. Trimming removed 10 bases from V and 1 base from J; junction bases left unmatched: 10. The chain links TRBV6-4 to TRBJ2-7, with 7 bases identical to TRBD1. The clonotype comes from a woman aged 25-40 years who had recovered from COVID-19. Sequencing input: peripheral blood. CDR3 nucleotides: TGTGCCACCAAAAGGGACAGCGGTTCCTACGAGCAGTACTTC. Residues: CATKRDSGSYEQYF.